This T cell receptor (beta chain) stems from a study of cytomegalovirus exposure and HLA in healthy donors listed by TCRdb under 2017. Broadly, across the study: According to a later analysis, one platform produced both the roughly 130 validation repertoires and the roughly 660 repertoires of the first cohort. The study aimed to test whether signatures of past pathogen exposure could be identified by cataloging public T cell receptors. Besides the first cohort of hundreds of subjects, a separate validation cohort made up of 90 to 150 different subjects was used. To predict cytomegalovirus infection status, the study combined high-throughput TCR immunosequencing, statistical association of individual TCRs with disease status, and machine learning. Here is what the overall study found, with its caveats: Most TCR sequences were seen in very few donors, while some public TCRs were found in many individuals. A later analysis had no HLA typing for the validation cohort, so co-occurrence there was scored across all 130 or so repertoires. A later analysis found that TCRs clustered in the first cohort also tended to co-occur in the 120 validation repertoires, with 94% of cluster scores above 0. The classifier was reported to diagnose cytomegalovirus status with high specificity and sensitivity in both the original and validation cohorts. Three of the identified cytomegalovirus-associated TCR beta chains were confirmed in vitro to be specific for cytomegalovirus antigens. A total of 150 or so TCR beta chains were listed by the study as associated with cytomegalovirus. The authors suggested that the approach could potentially be generalized to other disease states and immunological phenotypes.

Library generation was performed with the immunoSEQ multiplex PCR assay. On the study's bioinformatics: A statistical classification framework was built for diagnosing cytomegalovirus status from the catalog of TCR beta chain sequences. Not all clones reach the TCRdb copy of this immuneACCESS table, which keeps in-frame sequences only. Checked studies attribute under half of the gap to unresolved V genes and leave the rest unexplained. The DNA gave D and trimming, while V, J and clone size come from that table. In all, the sample holds some 350,000 clones, and roughly 90% of those were seen once. The ten largest clones add up to approximately 1.1% of the sample. With respect to this clone: No cognate antigen has been identified for it. The sample holds no much larger clone one base away, and base qualities are not on file.

Counted from cysteine to phenylalanine, this CDR3 has 14 amino acids. Just CDR3 DNA is preserved here, 42 bases in frame from base 1. Trimmed from V: 5 bases; trimmed from J: 8 bases; junction bases lacking a gene match: 6. CDR1 and CDR2 are read off the germline V gene as MNHEY and SVGAGI. The donors were included in the validation cohort of some 110 subjects, a group kept apart from the roughly 670-subject first cohort. The sequenced sample was PBMCs. The V and J genes are TRBV6-5 and TRBJ2-3; 11 nucleotides in the junction match TRBD1. This clonotype originated in a woman in her twenties or thirties in good health and CMV-seropositive. The bases read TGTGCCAGCAGTCCTTGGACAGGGGGCGGTACGCAGTATTTT. This translates into CASSPWTGGGTQYF.